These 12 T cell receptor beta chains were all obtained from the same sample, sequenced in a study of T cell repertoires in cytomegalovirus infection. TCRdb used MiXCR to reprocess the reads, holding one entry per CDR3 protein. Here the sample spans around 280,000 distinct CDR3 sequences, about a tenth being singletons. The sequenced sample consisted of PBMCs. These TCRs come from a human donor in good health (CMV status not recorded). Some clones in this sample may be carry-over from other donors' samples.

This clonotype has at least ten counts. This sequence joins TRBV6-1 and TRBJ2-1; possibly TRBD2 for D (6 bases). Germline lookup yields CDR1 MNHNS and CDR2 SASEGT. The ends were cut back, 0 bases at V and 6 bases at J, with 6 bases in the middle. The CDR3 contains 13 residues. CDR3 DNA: TGTGCCAGCAGTGAAGCGGGGGGCAATGAGCAGTTCTTC. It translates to CASSEAGGNEQFF.

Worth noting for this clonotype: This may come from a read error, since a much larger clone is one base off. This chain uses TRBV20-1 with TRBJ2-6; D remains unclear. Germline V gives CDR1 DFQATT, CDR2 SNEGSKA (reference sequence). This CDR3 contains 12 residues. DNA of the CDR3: TGCAGAGCAGTATCTGGGGCCAACGTCCTGACTTTC. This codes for CRAVSGANVLTF.

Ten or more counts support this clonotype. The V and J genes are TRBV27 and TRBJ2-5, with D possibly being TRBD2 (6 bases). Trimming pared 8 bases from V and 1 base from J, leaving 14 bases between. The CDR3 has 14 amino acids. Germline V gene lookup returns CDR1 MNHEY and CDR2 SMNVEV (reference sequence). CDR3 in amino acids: CASGGGSIQETQYF. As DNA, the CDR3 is TGTGCCAGCGGCGGAGGGTCCATCCAAGAGACCCAGTACTTC.

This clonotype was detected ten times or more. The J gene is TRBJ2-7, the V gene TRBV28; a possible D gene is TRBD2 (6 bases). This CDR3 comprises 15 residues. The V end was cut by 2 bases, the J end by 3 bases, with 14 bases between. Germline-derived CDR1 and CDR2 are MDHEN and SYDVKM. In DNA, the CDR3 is TGTGCCAGCAGTTTAGGGGGGAATAATGACTACGAGCAGTACTTC. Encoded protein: CASSLGGNNDYEQYF. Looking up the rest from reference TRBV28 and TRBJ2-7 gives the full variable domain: DVKVTQSSRYLVKRTGEKVFLECVQDMDHENMFWYRQDPGLGLRLIYFSYDVKMKEKGDIPEGYSVSREKKERFSLILESASTNQTSMYLCASSLGGNNDYEQYFGPGTRLTVT.

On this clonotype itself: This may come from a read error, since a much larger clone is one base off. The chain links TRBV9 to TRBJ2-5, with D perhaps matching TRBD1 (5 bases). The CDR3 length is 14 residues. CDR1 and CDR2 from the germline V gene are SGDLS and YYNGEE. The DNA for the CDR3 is TGTGTCAGCAGCTCCGGACAAATCCAAGAGACCCAGTACTTC. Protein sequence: CVSSSGQIQETQYF.

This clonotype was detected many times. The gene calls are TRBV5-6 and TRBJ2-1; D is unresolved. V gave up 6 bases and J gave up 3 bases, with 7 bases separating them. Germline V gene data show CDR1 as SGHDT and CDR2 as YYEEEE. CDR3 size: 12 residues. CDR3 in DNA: TGTGCCAGCATGTCCGGCTACAATGAGCAGTTCTTC. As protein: CASMSGYNEQFF.

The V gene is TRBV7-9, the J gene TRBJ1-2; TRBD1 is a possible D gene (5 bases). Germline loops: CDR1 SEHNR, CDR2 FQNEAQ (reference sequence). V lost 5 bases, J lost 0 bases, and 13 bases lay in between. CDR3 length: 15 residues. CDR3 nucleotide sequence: TGTGCCAGCAGCCCCACGGACACCGCTAACTATGGCTACACCTTC. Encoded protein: CASSPTDTANYGYTF.

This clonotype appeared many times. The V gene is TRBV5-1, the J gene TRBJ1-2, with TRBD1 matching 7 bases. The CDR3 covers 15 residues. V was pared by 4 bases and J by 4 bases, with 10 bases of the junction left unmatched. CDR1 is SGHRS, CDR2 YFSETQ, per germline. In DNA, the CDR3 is TGCGCCAGCAGCCCTCGACAGGGCGGCGGCTATGGCTACACCTTC. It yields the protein CASSPRQGGGYGYTF. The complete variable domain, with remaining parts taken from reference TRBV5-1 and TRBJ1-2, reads KAGVTQTPRYLIKTRGQQVTLSCSPISGHRSVSWYQQTPGQGLQFLFEYFSETQRNKGNFPGRFSGRQFSNSRSEMNVSTLELGDSALYLCASSPRQGGGYGYTFGSGTRLTVV.

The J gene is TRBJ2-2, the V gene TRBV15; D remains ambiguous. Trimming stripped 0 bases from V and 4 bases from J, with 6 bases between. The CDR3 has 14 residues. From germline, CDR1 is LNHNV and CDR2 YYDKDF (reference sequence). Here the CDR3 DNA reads TGTGCCACCAGCAGAGATAGATCCACCGGGGAGCTGTTTTTT. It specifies CATSRDRSTGELFF.

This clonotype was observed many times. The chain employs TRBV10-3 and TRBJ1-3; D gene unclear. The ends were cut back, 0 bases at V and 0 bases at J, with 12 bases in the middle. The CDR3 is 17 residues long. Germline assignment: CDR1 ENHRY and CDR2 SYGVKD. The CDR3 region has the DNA TGTGCCATCAGTGAGTCGCTGGACGGGAGCTCTGGAAACACCATATATTTT. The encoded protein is CAISESLDGSSGNTIYF.

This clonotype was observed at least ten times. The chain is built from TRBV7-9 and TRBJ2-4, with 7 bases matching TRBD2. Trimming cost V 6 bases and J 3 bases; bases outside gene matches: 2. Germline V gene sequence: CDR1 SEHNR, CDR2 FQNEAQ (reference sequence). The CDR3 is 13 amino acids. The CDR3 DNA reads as TGTGCCAGCAGTGGACTAGTCAAAAACATTCAGTACTTC. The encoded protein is CASSGLVKNIQYF.

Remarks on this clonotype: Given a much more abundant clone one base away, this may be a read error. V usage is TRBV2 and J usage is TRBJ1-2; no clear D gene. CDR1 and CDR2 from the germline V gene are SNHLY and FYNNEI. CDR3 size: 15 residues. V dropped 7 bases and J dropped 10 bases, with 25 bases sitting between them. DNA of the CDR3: TGTGCCAGCAATATGGCGGGTGGGTGGGTAGGAGACTACACCTTC. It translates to CASNMAGGWVGDYTF. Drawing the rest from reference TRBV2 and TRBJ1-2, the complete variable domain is EPEVTQTPSHQVTQMGQEVILRCVPISNHLYFYWYRQILGQKVEFLVSFYNNEISEKSEIFDDQFSVERPDGSNFTLKIRSTKLEDSAMYFCASNMAGGWVGDYTFGSGTRLTVV.